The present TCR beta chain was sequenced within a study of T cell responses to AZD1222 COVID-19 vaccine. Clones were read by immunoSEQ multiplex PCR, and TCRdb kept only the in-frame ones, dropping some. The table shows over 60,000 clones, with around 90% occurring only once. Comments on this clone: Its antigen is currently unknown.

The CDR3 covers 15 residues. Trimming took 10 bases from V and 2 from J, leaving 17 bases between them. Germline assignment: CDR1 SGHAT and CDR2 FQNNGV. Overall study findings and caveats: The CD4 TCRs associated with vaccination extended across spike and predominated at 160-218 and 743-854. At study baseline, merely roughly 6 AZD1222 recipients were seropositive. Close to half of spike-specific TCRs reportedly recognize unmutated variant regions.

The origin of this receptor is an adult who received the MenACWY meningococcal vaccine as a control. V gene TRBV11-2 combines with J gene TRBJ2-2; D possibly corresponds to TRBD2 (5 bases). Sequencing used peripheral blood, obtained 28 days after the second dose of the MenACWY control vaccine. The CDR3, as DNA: TGTGCCACCAAAAAAATTCGGGGAAACACCGGGGAGCTGTTTTTT. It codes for CATKKIRGNTGELFF. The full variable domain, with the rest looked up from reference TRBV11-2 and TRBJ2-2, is EAGVAQSPRYKIIEKRQSVAFWCNPISGHATLYWYQQILGQGPKLLIQFQNNGVVDDSQLPKDRFSAERLKGVDSTLKIQPAKLEDSAVYLCATKKIRGNTGELFFGEGSRLTVL.